These T cell receptor beta chains were read from a single sample in a study of blood T cell repertoires in COVID-19. Measured with immunoSEQ multiplex PCR; TCRdb has only the in-frame clones, and not every one. The data hold around 280,000 clones, with 87% observed a single time. Sequences were obtained from PBMCs or T cells enriched from blood (not recorded which). These TCRs come from a woman aged 35 to 49 who had recovered from COVID-19. CDR3s include the opening cysteine and the closing phenylalanine or tryptophan. A D gene is named only where the DNA matches it firmly. The size entry is marked missing in some rows and otherwise reads once, few, many or a size class.

v_call,d_call,cdr3_length,j_call,clone_size,cdr3_aa,cdr3_nt
TRBV14,NA,16,TRBJ2-6,NA,CASSRQRYSGANVLTF,TGTGCCAGCAGCAGACAACGGTACTCTGGGGCCAACGTCCTGACTTTC
TRBV24-1,TRBD2,15,TRBJ2-3,NA,CATSDLREGADTQYF,TGTGCCACCAGTGATTTGCGGGAGGGAGCAGATACGCAGTATTTT
TRBV5-1,TRBD1,15,TRBJ1-4,NA,CASSLEQGRWEKLFF,TGCGCCAGCAGCTTGGAACAGGGGAGGTGGGAAAAACTGTTTTTT
TRBV28,NA,13,TRBJ2-1,once,CASTLRVYNEQFF,TGTGCCAGCACCTTGAGGGTCTACAATGAGCAGTTCTTC
TRBV11-2,TRBD1,16,TRBJ2-7,NA,CASSLEGQAGASEQYF,TGTGCCAGCAGCCTAGAAGGACAGGCTGGTGCTTCCGAGCAGTACTTC
TRBV5-1,TRBD1,15,TRBJ1-4,once,CASSLWTGGREKLFF,TGCGCCAGCAGCCTGTGGACAGGGGGCAGGGAAAAACTGTTTTTT
TRBV4-3,NA,18,TRBJ1-3,NA,CASSQDGFVDRPGNTIYF,TGCGCCAGCAGCCAAGACGGCTTCGTCGACAGGCCTGGAAACACCATATATTTT
TRBV7-8,TRBD2,16,TRBJ2-1,NA,CASSWGVAGDYNEQFF,TGTGCCAGCAGCTGGGGAGTAGCGGGAGACTACAATGAGCAGTTCTTC
TRBV5-1,TRBD1,14,TRBJ1-4,NA,CASSSGQINEKLFF,TGCGCCAGCAGCTCGGGACAGATAAATGAAAAACTGTTTTTT
TRBV24-1,NA,14,TRBJ2-7,NA,CATSDPGTPYEQYF,TGTGCCACCAGTGACCCCGGGACACCCTACGAGCAGTACTTC
TRBV27,NA,13,TRBJ2-3,NA,CASSFSGPDTQYF,TGTGCCAGCAGTTTTAGCGGCCCAGATACGCAGTATTTT
TRBV6-1,NA,16,TRBJ1-4,NA,CASREGSVRGNEKLFF,TGTGCCAGCAGGGAAGGTTCTGTTAGGGGAAATGAAAAACTGTTTTTT
TRBV2,NA,14,TRBJ2-5,NA,CASSFRQYQETQYF,TGTGCCAGCAGTTTTCGACAGTACCAAGAGACCCAGTACTTC
TRBV7-9,TRBD2,15,TRBJ2-1,NA,CATSLIAGNYNEQFF,TGTGCCACATCCCTTATAGCGGGAAACTACAATGAGCAGTTCTTC
TRBV7-8,NA,16,TRBJ2-5,NA,CASSLGSLWGRETQYF,TGTGCCAGCAGCTTAGGCTCTCTATGGGGGCGTGAGACCCAGTACTTC
TRBV28,TRBD1,15,TRBJ2-2,NA,CASSPGTVYTGELFF,TGTGCCAGCAGTCCCGGGACAGTTTACACCGGGGAGCTGTTTTTT
TRBV3-1/TRBV3-2,TRBD2,19,TRBJ2-7,NA,CASSQAGLAGLTPSYEQYF,TGTGCCAGCAGCCAAGCGGGTCTAGCGGGGCTTACCCCCTCCTACGAGCAGTACTTC
TRBV2,TRBD2,17,TRBJ2-1,NA,CASSERRGGRGIYEQFF,TGTGCCAGCAGTGAAAGACGGGGCGGGAGAGGCATCTATGAGCAGTTCTTC
TRBV28,NA,18,TRBJ2-3,NA,CASSYYPSVGDYTDTQYF,TGTGCCAGCAGTTACTACCCGAGCGTGGGAGACTACACAGATACGCAGTATTTT
TRBV10-1,NA,14,TRBJ2-3,NA,CASSEIGSEDTQYF,TGCGCCAGCAGTGAGATCGGGAGTGAGGATACGCAGTATTTT
TRBV6-5,NA,15,TRBJ1-2,NA,CASSYGTPTNYGYTF,TGTGCCAGCAGTTACGGGACACCCACTAACTATGGCTACACCTTC
TRBV18,NA,16,TRBJ1-4,NA,CASSPGYGRANEKLFF,TGTGCCAGCTCACCAGGGTACGGCAGGGCTAATGAAAAACTGTTTTTT
TRBV6-1,NA,16,TRBJ1-1,NA,CASSEAQTGLNTEAFF,TGTGCCAGCAGTGAAGCCCAGACAGGTCTTAACACTGAAGCTTTCTTT
TRBV28,TRBD1,15,TRBJ1-4,NA,CASSTAGTGDEKLFF,TGTGCCAGCAGTACCGCCGGGACAGGGGACGAAAAACTGTTTTTT
TRBV6-5,TRBD1,14,TRBJ2-7,NA,CASAPGTGSYEQYF,TGTGCCAGCGCCCCCGGGACAGGATCCTACGAGCAGTACTTC
TRBV23-1,TRBD1,16,TRBJ2-7,NA,CASRTTGYSYYYEQYF,TGCGCCAGCAGAACGACAGGGTACTCCTACTACTACGAGCAGTACTTC
TRBV5-4,TRBD1,17,TRBJ2-6,NA,CASRGQGTSSGANVLTF,TGTGCCAGCAGGGGACAGGGTACTAGCTCTGGGGCCAACGTCCTGACTTTC
TRBV7-2,TRBD1,15,TRBJ2-7,NA,CASSLAGGPSYEQYF,TGTGCCAGCAGCTTAGCAGGGGGCCCTTCCTACGAGCAGTACTTC
TRBV7-3,NA,13,TRBJ2-1,NA,CASSRYRDGEQFF,TGTGCCAGCAGCCGCTACAGGGACGGTGAGCAGTTCTTC
TRBV7-9,NA,12,TRBJ1-2,few,CASSPPGEGYTF,TGTGCCAGCAGCCCCCCCGGGGAGGGCTACACCTTC
TRBV28,NA,14,TRBJ1-2,NA,CASSLAGTGYGYTF,TGTGCCAGCAGTTTAGCCGGGACTGGCTATGGCTACACCTTC
TRBV28,TRBD1,16,TRBJ1-1,once,CASSNPRDSPNTEAFF,TGTGCCAGCAGCAACCCTCGGGACAGTCCGAACACTGAAGCTTTCTTT
TRBV2,TRBD2,15,TRBJ2-3,NA,CASSEGVAGADTQYF,TGTGCCAGCAGTGAAGGGGTGGCGGGAGCGGATACGCAGTATTTT
TRBV27,NA,13,TRBJ2-3,NA,CASSLRGIDTQYF,TGTGCCAGCAGTTTGAGAGGGATAGATACGCAGTATTTT
TRBV30,TRBD1,13,TRBJ1-5,few,CAWSRQGPQPQHF,TGTGCCTGGAGCCGACAGGGCCCCCAGCCCCAGCATTTT
TRBV7-2,NA,13,TRBJ1-1,NA,CASSLIMNTEAFF,TGTGCCAGCAGCCTAATAATGAACACTGAAGCTTTCTTT
TRBV4-3,NA,15,TRBJ1-2,NA,CASSHNQGPGYGYTF,TGCGCCAGCAGCCACAATCAGGGGCCGGGGTATGGCTACACCTTC
TRBV4-3,NA,14,TRBJ2-7,few,CASSQVTTPGEQYF,TGCGCCAGCAGCCAAGTGACCACACCGGGCGAGCAGTACTTC
TRBV27,TRBD2,16,TRBJ2-3,NA,CASSQRTSGSADTQYF,TGTGCCAGCAGTCAACGGACTAGCGGGAGCGCAGATACGCAGTATTTT
TRBV11-2,NA,17,TRBJ1-2,NA,CASSFGGDLLANYGYTF,TGTGCCAGCAGCTTCGGCGGGGACCTTTTAGCTAACTATGGCTACACCTTC
TRBV12-3/TRBV12-4,NA,12,TRBJ2-1,NA,CASSFLPHEQFF,TGTGCCAGCAGTTTTCTTCCCCATGAGCAGTTCTTC
TRBV27,NA,14,TRBJ1-2,NA,CASSSQPLLYGYTF,TGTGCCAGCAGTTCCCAACCGCTACTCTATGGCTACACCTTC
TRBV19,TRBD1,15,TRBJ2-7,NA,CASSIRDRPSYEQYF,TGTGCCAGTAGTATCAGGGACAGGCCATCCTACGAGCAGTACTTC
TRBV28,NA,15,TRBJ1-6,once,CASSLVSSYNSPLHF,TGTGCCAGCAGTTTAGTTAGCTCCTATAATTCACCCCTCCACTTT